A selection of T cell receptor beta chains follows, all from one sample in a study of blood T cell repertoires in COVID-19. The data were produced by immunoSEQ multiplex PCR, yet TCRdb's version contains in-frame clones alone and is incomplete. The sample has about 69,000 clones, 75% to 85% seen once. The sequenced sample was peripheral blood. The receptors derive from a human donor in a cohort sampled during active COVID-19. CDR3s include the opening cysteine and the closing phenylalanine or tryptophan. A D gene is named only where the DNA matches it firmly. Clone sizes are given selectively: once, few, many, or a class where the clone is expanded.

d_call | clone_size | j_call | v_call | cdr3_nt | cdr3_aa
NA | NA | TRBJ1-1 | TRBV5-1 | TGCGCCAGCAGCTTGGGGGCAGGCGGGGTGAACACTGAAGCTTTCTTT | CASSLGAGGVNTEAFF
NA | once | TRBJ1-5 | TRBV6-5 | TGTGCCAGCAGTCTAGACGGGAATCAGCCCCAGCATTTT | CASSLDGNQPQHF
TRBD2 | NA | TRBJ2-7 | TRBV18 | TGTGCCAGCACTGTAGGTCTGGCGTCTAGCGGGAATCGTGAGCAGTACTTC | CASTVGLASSGNREQYF
NA | NA | TRBJ2-3 | TRBV4-1 | TGCGCCAGCAGCTCTACTAGGAGAGAGGGTTATACGCAGTATTTT | CASSSTRREGYTQYF
NA | once | TRBJ1-2 | TRBV5-6 | TGTGCCAGCAGCCGACAGTCGACGGGCTATGGCTACACCTTC | CASSRQSTGYGYTF
NA | NA | TRBJ1-3 | TRBV30 | TGTGCCTGGAGTCGAGTCATCTCTGGAAACACCATATATTTT | CAWSRVISGNTIYF
NA | NA | TRBJ1-4 | TRBV6-5 | TGTGCCAGCAGTTCGTCAGGGTTGAGTAATGAAAAACTGTTTTTT | CASSSSGLSNEKLFF
NA | NA | TRBJ1-6 | TRBV5-6 | TGTGCCAGCAGCTTAGGCTGGGCAAGCTCCTATAATTCACCCCTCCACTTT | CASSLGWASSYNSPLHF
NA | NA | TRBJ2-3 | TRBV5-1 | TGCGCCAGCAGCTTGGAGAGAGGCACAGATACGCAGTATTTT | CASSLERGTDTQYF
NA | once | TRBJ1-2 | TRBV9 | TGTGCCAGCACCTCAGGGTACGGCTACACCTTC | CASTSGYGYTF
NA | once | TRBJ2-3 | TRBV5-1 | TGCGCCAGCAGCTTGGACAGGCCAGATACGCAGTATTTT | CASSLDRPDTQYF
NA | once | TRBJ1-6 | TRBV7-6 | TGTGCCAGCAGCTTAGACAGGGTTGGTTCACCCCTCCACTTT | CASSLDRVGSPLHF
TRBD1 | NA | TRBJ2-7 | TRBV13 | TGTGCCAGCAGTCCCCTGGACAGGGGCGAGCAGTACTTC | CASSPLDRGEQYF